The 10 T cell receptor beta chains presented below share a single source sample, sequenced in a study of radiation and T cells in renal cell carcinoma. Clones were sequenced by immunoSEQ multiplex PCR, and TCRdb holds only the in-frame ones, with some missing. The sample lists tens of thousands of clones; around 81% were seen once. Time point reported: blood 2 weeks post-SBRT. Treatment here: 15 Gy SBRT to primary tumor, nephrectomy 4 weeks later. The sequencing here drew on blood, taken from a patient whose treatment included radiotherapy and nephrectomy. All receptors derive from a man in his fifties or sixties with renal cell carcinoma.

This chain joins TRBV18 and TRBJ1-2; D is unclear. Trimming shortened V by 3 bases and J by 8 bases, and 13 bases separated the two germline ends. Per germline, CDR1 KGHSH and CDR2 LQKENI. The CDR3 loop spans 13 amino acids. The DNA of the CDR3 is TGTGCCAGCTCACCGCAAAACCCGGGGGGCTACACCTTC. It encodes CASSPQNPGGYTF.

The V call is TRBV7-2, the J call TRBJ2-5; D tentatively reads TRBD1 or TRBD2 (7 bases each). This CDR3 is 14 amino acids long. Germline values: CDR1 SGHTA, CDR2 FQGNSA. Trimming shortened V by 5 bases and J by 8 bases, and 18 bases separated the two germline ends. The CDR3 sequence is CASSRQTGRATQYF. In DNA, the CDR3 is TGTGCCAGCAGCCGACAGACAGGGAGGGCAACCCAGTACTTC.

The genes are TRBV2 and TRBJ2-5; maybe TRBD1 (6 bases). The germline V gene encodes CDR1 SNHLY and CDR2 FYNNEI. The CDR3 spans 15 residues. This chain's CDR3 is CAASISLQGQETQYF. CDR3 in DNA: TGTGCTGCCAGCATATCCCTACAGGGCCAAGAGACCCAGTACTTC.

Details on this clone: Other DNA variants within this sample encode the same CDR3. The V gene is TRBV18, the J gene TRBJ2-5; no clear D gene. CDR1 KGHSH and CDR2 LQKENI come from the germline V gene. V shed 0 bases and J shed 4 bases, with 3 bases lying between them. The CDR3 is 12 residues long. The CDR3 here is CASSPPGETQYF. CDR3 coding DNA: TGTGCCAGCTCACCACCCGGAGAGACCCAGTACTTC.

This clone is deemed medium-sized. This chain connects TRBV5-1 to TRBJ1-4; no clear D gene. Germline CDR1 and CDR2: SGHRS and YFSETQ. Trimming took off 4 bases at V and 4 bases at J, with 11 bases between the two ends. CDR3 length: 14 residues. The CDR3: CASSPGGNNEKLFF. The CDR3 DNA reads TGCGCCAGCAGCCCAGGAGGTAATAATGAAAAACTGTTTTTT.

This clone turned up a few times. This chain links TRBV29-1 with TRBJ2-2; D unclear. Germline-derived CDR1 and CDR2 are SQVTM and ANQGSEA. This CDR3 has 12 amino acids. The V and J ends lost 3 bases and 2 bases respectively, with 4 bases between them. CDR3 amino acids: CSVDTNTGELFF. CDR3 DNA sequence: TGCAGCGTTGACACTAACACCGGGGAGCTGTTTTTT.

The V gene is TRBV28, the J gene TRBJ1-2, with D hard to call. Germline V gene data show CDR1 as MDHEN and CDR2 as SYDVKM. This CDR3 is built from 13 residues. Trimming left V 7 bases short and J 4 bases short, with 13 bases between. CDR3 DNA: TGTGCCAGCATGGCGGGGATGGGCTATGGCTACACCTTC. This translates into CASMAGMGYGYTF.

This rearrangement joins TRBV13 to TRBJ1-6, with 9 bases identical to TRBD1. This CDR3 has 18 residues. V lost 4 bases, J lost 10 bases, and 17 bases stayed unmatched. Per the germline V gene, CDR1 is PRHDT and CDR2 is FYEKMQ (reference sequence). CDR3 sequence: CASSSQTGGLIVASPLHF. The CDR3 DNA is TGTGCCAGCAGCTCACAGACAGGGGGGCTGATAGTAGCCTCACCCCTCCACTTT.

The chain employs TRBV6-6 and TRBJ2-1, with D unresolved. The V end was cut by 5 bases, the J end by 10 bases, with 18 bases between. Germline CDR1 is MNHNY and CDR2 is SVGAGI (reference sequence). The CDR3 is made up of 14 amino acids. This CDR3 reads CASSRNLGQYEQFF. The CDR3 DNA reads as TGTGCCAGCAGTCGAAATTTGGGTCAGTACGAGCAGTTCTTC.

The chain employs TRBV19 and TRBJ2-1; 7 bases align to TRBD2. This CDR3 has 15 residues. The V and J ends lost 7 bases and 10 bases, in that order; junction bases with no gene match: 16. CDR1 is LNHDA, CDR2 SQIVND, per germline (reference sequence). CDR3 nucleotides: TGTGCCAGTACCACCCAAGCGGGACGGGAGAGCGAGCAGTTCTTC. Its protein product is CASTTQAGRESEQFF.